A selection of T cell receptor beta chains follows, all from one sample in a study of blood T cell repertoires in COVID-19. The repertoire was sequenced with immunoSEQ multiplex PCR; TCRdb's copy has only in-frame clones and lacks some. The table has under 100,000 clones, about 83% seen once. Sequencing was done on a sample of peripheral blood. Source of these receptors: a man aged 30 to 45 with acute or convalescent COVID-19. The CDR3 runs from the conserved cysteine through the conserved F or W. D genes are given only for firm matches. Clone size, where shown, is once, few, many, or a class for clones that have expanded.

>TRBV6-1|-|TRBJ1-2|-
CASSETGFYGYTF
TGTGCCAGCAGTGAGACAGGTTTCTATGGCTACACCTTC
>TRBV19|-|TRBJ2-1|-
CASSLRSGTNSYNEQFF
TGTGCCAGTAGTCTAAGATCCGGGACAAACTCCTACAATGAGCAGTTCTTC
>TRBV7-3|TRBD1|TRBJ2-5|-
CASSCRTGTETQYF
TGTGCCAGCAGCTGTCGGACAGGGACGGAGACCCAGTACTTC
>TRBV7-3|-|TRBJ2-1|-
CASSFGGGNEQFF
TGTGCCAGCAGCTTTGGCGGTGGTAATGAGCAGTTCTTC
>TRBV5-1|TRBD2|TRBJ2-3|-
CASSPTGGRNTDTQYF
TGCGCCAGCAGCCCCACAGGCGGGAGGAACACAGATACGCAGTATTTT
>TRBV7-2|-|TRBJ2-7|-
CASSLLSQMQYF
TGTGCCAGCAGCTTATTATCGCAGATGCAGTACTTC
>TRBV7-2|-|TRBJ2-2|-
CASSPEDITRGSGELFF
TGTGCCAGCAGCCCTGAAGACATTACAAGGGGATCCGGGGAGCTGTTTTTT
>TRBV5-1|-|TRBJ2-5|-
CASSFSGFPETQYF
TGCGCCAGCAGCTTCTCCGGGTTCCCAGAGACCCAGTACTTC
>TRBV12-3/TRBV12-4|TRBD1|TRBJ2-5|-
CASSSGTGETQYF
TGTGCCAGCAGTTCGGGGACAGGGGAGACCCAGTACTTC
>TRBV15|-|TRBJ2-7|-
CATSRDRGTAHEQYF
TGTGCCACCAGCAGAGATCGGGGGACAGCCCACGAGCAGTACTTC
>TRBV5-1|-|TRBJ2-3|-
CASSFGEGVGTDTQYF
-
>TRBV29-1|-|TRBJ2-2|-
CSVERVDTGELFF
TGCAGCGTTGAGAGGGTAGACACCGGGGAGCTGTTTTTT
>TRBV3-1/TRBV3-2|TRBD2|TRBJ2-1|-
CASSQQTSGRYNEQFF
TGTGCCAGCAGCCAACAGACTAGCGGGAGGTACAATGAGCAGTTCTTC
>TRBV21-1|-|TRBJ2-7|-
CASSKAQRTLSYEQYF
TGTGCCAGCAGCAAAGCGCAGCGGACTCTGTCCTACGAGCAGTACTTC
>TRBV2|-|TRBJ2-1|medium-sized
CASSDRGGPGDEQFF
TGTGCCAGCAGTGATCGCGGGGGCCCCGGTGATGAGCAGTTCTTC
>TRBV25-1|-|TRBJ2-5|-
CASSTSGQETQYF
TGTGCCAGCAGTACATCAGGGCAAGAGACCCAGTACTTC
>TRBV4-3|-|TRBJ2-1|-
CASSPARASLGGYNEQFF
TGCGCCAGCAGCCCGGCTAGGGCTAGCCTGGGGGGATACAATGAGCAGTTCTTC
>TRBV2|TRBD2|TRBJ2-7|few
CASSPAPGGFDEQYF
TGTGCCAGCAGCCCTGCCCCGGGAGGGTTCGACGAGCAGTACTTC
>TRBV6-2/TRBV6-3|-|TRBJ2-3|-
CASSLAGAGPDTQYF
TGTGCCAGCAGCCTCGCCGGGGCGGGACCAGATACGCAGTATTTT
>TRBV9|TRBD2|TRBJ2-5|-
CASSVSTSLLKETQYF
TGTGCCAGCAGCGTATCGACTAGCCTCTTGAAAGAGACCCAGTACTTC
>TRBV27|TRBD2|TRBJ2-1|-
CASLPSGGGAYNEQFF
TGTGCCAGCCTCCCCTCGGGGGGAGGAGCCTACAATGAGCAGTTCTTC
>TRBV5-1|-|TRBJ2-6|-
CASSFFGRGSGANVLTF
TGCGCCAGCAGCTTTTTCGGACGGGGCTCTGGGGCCAACGTCCTGACTTTC
>TRBV5-4|-|TRBJ1-2|-
CASSLKGVTYGYTF
TGTGCCAGCAGCTTGAAAGGGGTAACTTATGGCTACACCTTC
>TRBV4-2|-|TRBJ1-5|once
CASSERGGGNQPQHF
TGTGCCAGCAGCGAGAGAGGGGGTGGCAATCAGCCCCAGCATTTT
>TRBV6-5|TRBD2|TRBJ2-7|once
CATLLAARYEQYF
TGTGCCACCTTACTAGCGGCCCGCTACGAGCAGTACTTC
>TRBV7-9|-|TRBJ2-5|few
CASSLGSSRQETQYF
TGTGCCAGCAGCTTAGGATCTAGCAGACAAGAGACCCAGTACTTC
>TRBV28|-|TRBJ2-3|-
CASSLRLGDTQYF
TGTGCCAGCAGCCTCAGACTCGGAGATACGCAGTATTTT
>TRBV9|TRBD1|TRBJ1-2|-
CASSGPGQGFYGYTF
TGTGCCAGCAGCGGCCCGGGACAGGGTTTCTATGGCTACACCTTC
>TRBV9|-|TRBJ2-7|-
CASSVGGSGKYEQYF
TGTGCCAGCAGCGTAGGGGGTAGCGGAAAATACGAGCAGTACTTC
>TRBV4-1|TRBD2|TRBJ2-2|-
CASSPAGASGELFF
TGCGCCAGCAGCCCAGCGGGAGCTTCCGGGGAGCTGTTTTTT
>TRBV19|TRBD1|TRBJ1-5|-
CASSFLLGTGQYSNQPQHF
TGTGCCAGTAGTTTTCTTTTGGGGACAGGGCAATATAGCAATCAGCCCCAGCATTTT
>TRBV7-6|-|TRBJ2-2|-
CASSLLDRPAGGPTGELFF
TGTGCCAGCAGCTTACTAGACAGGCCGGCGGGCGGACCGACCGGGGAGCTGTTTTTT
>TRBV28|-|TRBJ2-1|-
CASSLGASNEQFF
TGTGCCAGCAGCCTTGGGGCTAGCAATGAGCAGTTCTTC
>TRBV7-9|-|TRBJ1-2|-
CASSLDSPGYTF
TGTGCCAGCAGCTTAGATTCTCCTGGCTACACCTTC
>TRBV11-2|TRBD2|TRBJ2-3|-
CASTQRGVPTDTQYF
TGTGCCAGTACCCAACGGGGGGTACCCACAGATACGCAGTATTTT
>TRBV6-5|TRBD1|TRBJ2-7|-
CASSYTSTGGFYEQYF
TGTGCCAGCAGTTACACGTCGACAGGGGGCTTTTACGAGCAGTACTTC
>TRBV7-8|TRBD1|TRBJ2-2|-
CASSLNRGPGTGELFF
TGTGCCAGCAGCTTAAACAGGGGGCCGGGCACCGGGGAGCTGTTTTTT
>TRBV3-1/TRBV3-2|-|TRBJ2-7|-
CASSPSAGHLHEQYF
TGTGCCAGCAGCCCTTCCGCTGGGCATCTCCACGAGCAGTACTTC
>TRBV4-2|-|TRBJ2-3|-
CASSHTRTFTDTQYF
TGTGCCAGCAGCCATACGAGAACTTTCACAGATACGCAGTATTTT
>TRBV2|-|TRBJ2-5|-
CASSRSEETQYF
TGTGCCAGCAGTCGGAGCGAAGAGACCCAGTACTTC
>TRBV29-1|TRBD2|TRBJ2-2|-
CSGRTSGRAPGELFF
TGCAGCGGAAGGACTAGCGGGAGGGCCCCCGGGGAGCTGTTTTTT
>TRBV2|TRBD2|TRBJ2-1|-
CASSTGLAGGPGEQFF
TGTGCCAGCAGTACGGGACTAGCGGGAGGGCCCGGTGAGCAGTTCTTC
>TRBV2|TRBD2|TRBJ2-7|few
CASNKREYNEQYF
TGTGCCAGCAATAAGCGGGAGTACAACGAGCAGTACTTC
>TRBV5-1|-|TRBJ1-1|once
CASSNADRLNTEAFF
TGCGCCAGCAGCAACGCGGACAGACTGAACACTGAAGCTTTCTTT
>TRBV7-9|TRBD2|TRBJ2-2|few
CASSTAGVVLAGDHTGELFF
TGTGCCAGCAGCACGGCAGGGGTAGTGCTAGCGGGAGATCACACCGGGGAGCTGTTTTTT
>TRBV5-1|TRBD2|TRBJ2-3|-
CASSLDGTRTDTQYF
TGCGCCAGCAGCTTGGACGGGACTAGGACAGATACGCAGTATTTT
>TRBV30|TRBD1|TRBJ2-5|once
CACDRGGETQYF
TGTGCCTGCGACAGGGGTGGAGAGACCCAGTACTTC
>TRBV5-4|TRBD2|TRBJ2-5|-
CASSFGRLAGEETQYF
TGTGCCAGCAGCTTCGGGCGACTAGCGGGAGAAGAGACCCAGTACTTC
>TRBV11-2|TRBD2|TRBJ2-1|-
CASSLGRHSRGTSNEQFF
TGTGCCAGCAGCTTAGGTCGCCATTCTCGGGGGACTAGCAATGAGCAGTTCTTC
>TRBV6-1|TRBD2|TRBJ2-1|once
CARLTPGTSRHEQFF
TGTGCCAGGCTCACCCCCGGGACTAGCCGACACGAGCAGTTCTTC
>TRBV4-1|-|TRBJ2-4|-
CASSQLLWSEDEFQYF
TGCGCCAGCAGCCAATTACTTTGGTCGGAGGATGAATTTCAGTACTTC
>TRBV7-9|-|TRBJ2-7|once
CASSLGGQVYEQYF
TGTGCCAGCAGCTTAGGAGGGCAGGTGTACGAGCAGTACTTC
>TRBV5-1|TRBD2|TRBJ2-6|-
CASSLAGGLGSGANVLTF
TGCGCCAGCAGCTTGGCGGGGGGTTTGGGATCTGGGGCCAACGTCCTGACTTTC